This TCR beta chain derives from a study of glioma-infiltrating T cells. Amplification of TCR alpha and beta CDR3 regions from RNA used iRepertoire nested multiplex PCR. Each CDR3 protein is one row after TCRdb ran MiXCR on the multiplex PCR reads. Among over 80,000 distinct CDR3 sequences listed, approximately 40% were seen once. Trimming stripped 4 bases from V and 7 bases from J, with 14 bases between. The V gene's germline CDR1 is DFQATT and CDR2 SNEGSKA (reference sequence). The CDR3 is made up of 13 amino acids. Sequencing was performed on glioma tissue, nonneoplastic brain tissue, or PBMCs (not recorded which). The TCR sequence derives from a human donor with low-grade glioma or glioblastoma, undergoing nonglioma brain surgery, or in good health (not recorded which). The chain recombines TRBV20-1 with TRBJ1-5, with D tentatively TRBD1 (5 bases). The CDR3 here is CSATKRGDQPQHF. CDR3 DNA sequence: TGCAGTGCTACTAAACGGGGGGACCAGCCCCAGCATTTT.